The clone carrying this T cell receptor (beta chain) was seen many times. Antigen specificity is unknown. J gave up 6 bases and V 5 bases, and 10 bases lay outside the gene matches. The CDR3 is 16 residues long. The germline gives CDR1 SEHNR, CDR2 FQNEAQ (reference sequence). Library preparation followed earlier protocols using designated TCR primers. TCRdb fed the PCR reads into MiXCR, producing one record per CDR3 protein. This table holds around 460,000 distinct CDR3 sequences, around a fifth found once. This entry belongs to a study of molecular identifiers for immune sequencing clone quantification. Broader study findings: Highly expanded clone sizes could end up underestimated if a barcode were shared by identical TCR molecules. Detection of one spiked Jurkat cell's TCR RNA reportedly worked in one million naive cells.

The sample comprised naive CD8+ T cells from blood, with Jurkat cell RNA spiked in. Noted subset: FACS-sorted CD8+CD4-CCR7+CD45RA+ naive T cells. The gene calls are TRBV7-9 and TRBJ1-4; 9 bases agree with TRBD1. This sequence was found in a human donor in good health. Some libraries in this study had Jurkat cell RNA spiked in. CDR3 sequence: CASSLPQGQGHEKLFF. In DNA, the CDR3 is TGTGCCAGCAGCCTACCGCAGGGACAGGGACATGAAAAACTGTTTTTT.